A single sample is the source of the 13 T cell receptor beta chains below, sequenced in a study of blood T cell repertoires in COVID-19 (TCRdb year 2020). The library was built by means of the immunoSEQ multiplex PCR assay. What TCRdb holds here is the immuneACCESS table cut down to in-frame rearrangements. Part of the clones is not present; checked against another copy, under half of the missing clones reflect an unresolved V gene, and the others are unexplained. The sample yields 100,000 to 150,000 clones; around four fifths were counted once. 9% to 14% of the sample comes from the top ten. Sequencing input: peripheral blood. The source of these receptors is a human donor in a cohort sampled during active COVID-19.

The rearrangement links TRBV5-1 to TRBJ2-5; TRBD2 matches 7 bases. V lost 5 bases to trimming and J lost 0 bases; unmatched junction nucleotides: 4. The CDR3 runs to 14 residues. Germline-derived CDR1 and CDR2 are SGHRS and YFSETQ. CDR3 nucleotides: TGCGCCAGCAGTGGGGGGGAGTACCAAGAGACCCAGTACTTC. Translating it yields CASSGGEYQETQYF.

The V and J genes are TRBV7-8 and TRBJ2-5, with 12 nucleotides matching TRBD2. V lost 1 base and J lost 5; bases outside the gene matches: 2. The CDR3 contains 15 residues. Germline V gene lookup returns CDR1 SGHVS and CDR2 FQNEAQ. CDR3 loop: CASSLDTSGGETQYF. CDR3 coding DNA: TGTGCCAGCAGCTTAGATACTAGCGGGGGGGAGACCCAGTACTTC.

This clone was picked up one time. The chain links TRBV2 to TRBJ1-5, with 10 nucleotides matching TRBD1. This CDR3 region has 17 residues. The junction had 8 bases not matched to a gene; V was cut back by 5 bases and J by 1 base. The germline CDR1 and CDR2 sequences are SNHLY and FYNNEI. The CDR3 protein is CASSFLGTGASNQPQHF. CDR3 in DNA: TGTGCCAGCAGTTTCCTCGGGACAGGGGCGAGCAATCAGCCCCAGCATTTT.

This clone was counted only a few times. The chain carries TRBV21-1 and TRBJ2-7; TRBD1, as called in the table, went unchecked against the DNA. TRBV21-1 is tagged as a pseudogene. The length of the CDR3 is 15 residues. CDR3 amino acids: CASSKVFGQAYEQYF. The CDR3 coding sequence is TGTGCCAGCAGCAAAGTGTTTGGACAGGCCTACGAGCAGTACTTC.

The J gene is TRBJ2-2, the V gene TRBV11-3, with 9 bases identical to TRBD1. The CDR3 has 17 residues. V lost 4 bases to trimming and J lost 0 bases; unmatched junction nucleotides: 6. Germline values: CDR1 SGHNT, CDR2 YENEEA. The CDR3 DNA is TGTGCCAGCAGCTCCGGACAGGGGAGCGCGAACACCGGGGAGCTGTTTTTT. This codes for CASSSGQGSANTGELFF. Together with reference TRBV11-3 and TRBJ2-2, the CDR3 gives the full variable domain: EAGVVQSPRYKIIEKKQPVAFWCNPISGHNTLYWYLQNLGQGPELLIRYENEEAVDDSQLPKDRFSAERLKGVDSTLKIQPAELGDSAVYLCASSSGQGSANTGELFFGEGSRLTVL.

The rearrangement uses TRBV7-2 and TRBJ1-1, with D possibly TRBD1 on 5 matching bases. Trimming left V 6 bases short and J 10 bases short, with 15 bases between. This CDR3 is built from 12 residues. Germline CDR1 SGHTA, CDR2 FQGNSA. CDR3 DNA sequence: TGTGCCAGCAGAGACCCAGGGCAGACAGCTTTCTTT. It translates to CASRDPGQTAFF.

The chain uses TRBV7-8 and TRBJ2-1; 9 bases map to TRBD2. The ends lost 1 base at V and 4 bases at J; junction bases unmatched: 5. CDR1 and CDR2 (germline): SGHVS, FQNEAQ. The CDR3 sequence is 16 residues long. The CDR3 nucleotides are TGTGCCAGCAGCTTAGGGGCAGCGGGGGGTTACAATGAGCAGTTCTTC. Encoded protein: CASSLGAAGGYNEQFF.

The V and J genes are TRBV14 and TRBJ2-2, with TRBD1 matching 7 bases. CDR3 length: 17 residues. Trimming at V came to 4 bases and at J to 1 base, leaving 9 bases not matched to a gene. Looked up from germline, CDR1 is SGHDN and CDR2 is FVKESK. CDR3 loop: CASSRYGGQVNTGELFF. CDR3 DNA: TGTGCCAGCAGCCGATACGGTGGACAGGTGAACACCGGGGAGCTGTTTTTT.

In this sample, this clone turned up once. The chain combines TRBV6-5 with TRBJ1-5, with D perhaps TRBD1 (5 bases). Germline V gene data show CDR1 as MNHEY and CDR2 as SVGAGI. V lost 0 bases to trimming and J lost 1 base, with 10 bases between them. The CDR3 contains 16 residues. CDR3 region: CASSYSAGDSNQPQHF. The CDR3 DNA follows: TGTGCCAGCAGTTACTCAGCGGGGGACAGCAATCAGCCCCAGCATTTT.

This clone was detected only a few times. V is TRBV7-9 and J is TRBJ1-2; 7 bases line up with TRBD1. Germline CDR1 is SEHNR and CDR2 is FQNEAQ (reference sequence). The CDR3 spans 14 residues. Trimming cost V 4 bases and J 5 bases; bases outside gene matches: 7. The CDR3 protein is CASSSGPRGYGYTF. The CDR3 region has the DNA TGTGCCAGCAGCTCAGGCCCCAGGGGGTATGGCTACACCTTC. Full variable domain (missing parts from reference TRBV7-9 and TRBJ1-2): DTGVSQNPRHKITKRGQNVTFRCDPISEHNRLYWYRQTLGQGPEFLTYFQNEAQLEKSRLLSDRFSAERPKGSFSTLEIQRTEQGDSAMYLCASSSGPRGYGYTFGSGTRLTVV.

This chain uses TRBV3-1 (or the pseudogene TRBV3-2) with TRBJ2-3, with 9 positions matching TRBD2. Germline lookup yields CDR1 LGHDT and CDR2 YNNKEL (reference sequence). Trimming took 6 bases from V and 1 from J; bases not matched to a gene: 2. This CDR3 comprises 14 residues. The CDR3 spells CASRRTSGTDTQYF. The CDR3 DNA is TGTGCCAGCAGGAGGACTAGCGGCACAGATACGCAGTATTTT.

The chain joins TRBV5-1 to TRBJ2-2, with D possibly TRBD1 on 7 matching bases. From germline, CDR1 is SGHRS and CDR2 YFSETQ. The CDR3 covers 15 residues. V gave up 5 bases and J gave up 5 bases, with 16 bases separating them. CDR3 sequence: CASRPSRGDTGELFF. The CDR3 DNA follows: TGCGCCAGCAGACCTAGCAGGGGGGATACCGGGGAGCTGTTTTTT.

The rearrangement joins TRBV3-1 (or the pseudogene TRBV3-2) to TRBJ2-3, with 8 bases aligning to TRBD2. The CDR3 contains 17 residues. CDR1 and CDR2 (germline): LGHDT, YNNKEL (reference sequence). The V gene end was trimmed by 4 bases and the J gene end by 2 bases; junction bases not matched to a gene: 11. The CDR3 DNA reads TGTGCCAGCAGCCCTGGACGGGGGGGGCGTCCCACAGATACGCAGTATTTT. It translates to CASSPGRGGRPTDTQYF.